This TCR beta chain was observed in a study of T cells in Graves' hyperthyroidism and ophthalmopathy (dated by TCRdb to the late 2010s). Concerning the study at large: Peripheral blood samples were taken at initial diagnosis, before any treatment was given. TCR V-J signatures able to tell the groups apart were searched for in a discovery cohort of 100 patients, of whom fewer than 45 had Graves' ophthalmopathy and some 60 had stable Graves' hyperthyroidism. Prospective prediction of ophthalmopathy was tested in an independent validation cohort of fewer than 20 hyperthyroidism patients and 15 to 17 patients who later progressed to ophthalmopathy. The 85 to 100 discovery patients were randomly split 7:3 into training and test sets. In addition, the study compared T-cell repertoires in thyroid tissue and in blood from several Graves' hyperthyroidism patients. Following sampling, methimazole starting at 30 mg daily was given to hyperthyroidism patients, and high-dose intravenous methylprednisolone was given to ophthalmopathy patients. According to the paper, TCR Vbeta CDR3 sequencing was carried out on about 140 peripheral blood samples, which came from 40 to 45 ophthalmopathy, around 75 hyperthyroidism and some 17 progressor patients.

The cysteine opens and the phenylalanine closes a CDR3 of 16 amino acids. This entry keeps only the CDR3 DNA: 48 bases, framed from base 1. As encoded in the germline V gene, CDR1 is MNHEY while CDR2 is SVGEGT. V trim: 5 bases; J trim: 3 bases; unmatched bases: 6. Remarks on this clonotype: There is no known antigen for this receptor. Per-base quality was not reported, and no clone a single base away is much larger than it.

What the work shows at the level of the full study, not this receptor alone: A 13 V-J signature model separated ophthalmopathy from stable hyperthyroidism, with roughly 88% sensitivity and about 81% specificity in cross-validation and 80%/75% in testing. No statistical method was used to fix the sample size in advance, and group allocation was not hidden from the investigators. Most expanded thyroid clonotypes (frequency above 0.001) were also detected in blood, a finding suggesting that blood repertoires may reflect thyroid immune responses. In validation, progression to ophthalmopathy was predicted by the model with 55% to 71% sensitivity and roughly 76% specificity, a median of approximately 7.1 months before onset.

TCR beta CDR3 regions were amplified from RNA transcripts. A first-round RT-PCR of the TCR CDR3 used the HTBI primer set with the Qiagen OneStep RT-PCR kit. A second multiplex PCR round built the libraries, followed by size selection and purification. Libraries were sequenced paired-end with 100 bp reads on an Illumina HiSeq2000. On the authors' methods: SOAPnuke was used to process the raw data, with reads discarded if the reads contained adapters or uncalled bases, had a mean Phred below 15, or lacked an exact constant-primer or identifier match. COPE v1.2.5 was used to merge high-quality paired reads, and clonotypes were defined as unique nucleotide sequences. MiTCR v1.1 was used to align the clonotypes against IMGT TRBV, TRBD and TRBJ reference segments. Only V-J combinations with frequency above 0.0001, covering 99.2% of repertoires, were analysed. The TCS score was defined as the ratio of F50 (clonal expansion) to E x V (chaos), calculated using BLOSUM62-based TCRdist between CDR3 peptides within each V-J. Welch's t-statistics and random forest reduced roughly 500 V-J features to roughly 13, which were used in a naive Bayes classifier (R e1071). TCRdb redid the processing of the public reads, applying fastp at Q25 and MiXCR, and retained in-frame beta chains. CDR3 protein sequences are deduplicated, and each keeps its most common genes and DNA. The V and J calls were determined by TCRdb, not by the authors. This sample lists roughly 700,000 distinct CDR3 sequences; roughly a sixth were detected once. The ten largest clones represent about 16% of the sample.

Stable Graves' hyperthyroidism was defined as the absence of progression to ophthalmopathy over 18 months of follow-up. Hyperthyroidism patients were newly diagnosed, had a disease duration of under 2 months, and were aged 18 to 65 years. The study excluded patients with uncontrolled infections, other autoimmune diseases, pregnancy or lactation. Diagnoses were established on the basis of clinical symptoms, serum thyroxine and TRAb, thyroid ultrasound, and orbital computed tomography. Ficoll-Paque density gradient centrifugation was used to isolate PBMCs from approximately 11 ml of fresh peripheral blood. Trizol reagent was used to extract total RNA, and RNA quality was then checked on an Agilent 2100 Bioanalyzer.

The sequence was collected from a man aged 45-65 years with Graves' hyperthyroidism. The chain is made from TRBV6-2 or TRBV6-3 and TRBJ2-1; 11 of the junction bases match TRBD2. Source material: blood. The nucleotide sequence is TGTGCCAGCAGTGAAGGACTAGCGGGCCGCTACAATGAGCAGTTCTTC. It translates as CASSEGLAGRYNEQFF.